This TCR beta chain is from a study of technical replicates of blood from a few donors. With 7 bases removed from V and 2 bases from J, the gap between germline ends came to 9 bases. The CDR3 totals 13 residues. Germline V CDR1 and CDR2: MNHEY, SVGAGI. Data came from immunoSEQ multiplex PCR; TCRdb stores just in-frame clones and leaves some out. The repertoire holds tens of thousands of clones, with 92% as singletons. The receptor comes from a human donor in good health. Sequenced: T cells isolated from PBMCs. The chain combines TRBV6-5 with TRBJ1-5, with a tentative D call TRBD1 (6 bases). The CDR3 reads CASTTGGNQPQHF. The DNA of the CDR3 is TGTGCCAGCACGACAGGCGGCAATCAGCCCCAGCATTTT.